What follows are 20 T cell receptor beta chains derived from one specimen sequenced in a study of vaccination and CD4 T cells after COVID-19. Treatment in this sample: approximately 11-day PBMC culture with coronavirus spike peptide pools or control peptides (ViraFEST assay). Cultured CD4+ T cells had their DNA profiled by the Oncomine TCR Beta short-read assay. Each CDR3 protein is one row after TCRdb ran MiXCR on the PCR reads. The sample lists about 14,000 distinct CDR3 sequences, around 38% occurring once. Antigens of these TCRs are unknown. The sequenced sample consisted of CD4+ T cells from blood, cultured in vitro. These receptors all come from a human donor who had recovered from COVID-19.

The chain uses TRBV29-1 and TRBJ2-3, with TRBD1 identical over 7 bases. Germline CDR1 and CDR2: SQVTM and ANQGSEA. CDR3 size: 14 residues. Unmatched junction bases numbered 5, after V lost 1 base and J lost 4 bases. CDR3 amino acids: CSVEGDRDPDTQYF. In nucleotides, the CDR3 is TGCAGCGTTGAAGGCGACAGGGACCCAGATACGCAGTATTTT.

The J gene is TRBJ1-2, the V gene TRBV19; 7 bases agree with TRBD1. Looked up from germline, CDR1 is LNHDA and CDR2 is SQIVND (reference sequence). The junction had 7 bases not matched to a gene; V was cut back by 3 bases and J by 6 bases. The CDR3 totals 14 residues. The CDR3: CASSIAGGEDGYTF. The CDR3 nucleotides read TGTGCCAGTAGTATCGCAGGGGGTGAGGATGGCTACACCTTC.

The table lists this clonotype with a count of one. V and J are TRBV21-1 and TRBJ1-4; whether TRBD1, the table's D call, matches the DNA was not checked. TRBV21-1 is a listed pseudogene. This CDR3 contains 19 residues. DNA of the CDR3: TGTGCCGGCTCCGGCCATCCGGGACGAAACATAGGGACTAATGAAAAACTGTTTTTT. Translating gives CAGSGHPGRNIGTNEKLFF.

The V gene is TRBV7-9, the J gene TRBJ2-3; perhaps TRBD1 as D (6 bases). From germline, CDR1 is SEHNR and CDR2 FQNEAQ (reference sequence). The germline V and J ends were trimmed by 3 bases and 2 bases, with 15 bases remaining between them. The CDR3 has 16 amino acids. Here the CDR3 reads CASSFYAGADTDTQYF. CDR3 nucleotides: TGTGCCAGCAGCTTTTACGCAGGGGCCGACACAGATACGCAGTATTTT. The full variable domain, in which reference TRBV7-9 and TRBJ2-3 provide the parts outside the CDR3, is DTGVSQNPRHKITKRGQNVTFRCDPISEHNRLYWYRQTLGQGPEFLTYFQNEAQLEKSRLLSDRFSAERPKGSFSTLEIQRTEQGDSAMYLCASSFYAGADTDTQYFGPGTRLTVL.

This CDR3 is CASSPLSGNTDTQYF. CDR3 bases: TGTGCCAGCTCACCCCTAAGCGGGAACACAGATACGCAGTATTTT. The J gene is TRBJ2-3, the V gene TRBV18, with 7 nucleotides matching TRBD2. Trimming took 3 bases from V and 2 from J; bases not matched to a gene: 5. There are 15 residues in the CDR3. Germline CDR1 KGHSH, CDR2 LQKENI. Full variable domain (remainder filled in from reference TRBV18 and TRBJ2-3): NAGVMQNPRHLVRRRGQEARLRCSPMKGHSHVYWYRQLPEEGLKFMVYLQKENIIDESGMPKERFSAEFPKEGPSILRIQQVVRGDSAAYFCASSPLSGNTDTQYFGPGTRLTVL.

This clonotype was seen only once. The rearrangement joins TRBV2 to TRBJ2-1; TRBD2 matches 9 bases. The CDR3 has 16 amino acids. Germline CDR1 is SNHLY and CDR2 is FYNNEI. V shed 4 bases, J shed 6 bases, and the junction held 10 bases outside the gene matches. The DNA for the CDR3 is TGTGCCAGCAGTGGAGGGGTAGCGGGAGTAAGCAATGAGCAGTTCTTC. It codes for CASSGGVAGVSNEQFF.

This chain joins TRBV6-1 and TRBJ2-7, with no clear D. The CDR3 contains 13 residues. Per the germline V gene, CDR1 is MNHNS and CDR2 is SASEGT. The V and J ends lost 10 bases and 0 bases respectively, with 13 bases between them. CDR3 in amino acids: CATAGPSSYEQYF. The DNA of the CDR3 is TGTGCCACCGCCGGGCCTAGCTCCTACGAGCAGTACTTC.

This clonotype was seen a handful of times. The chain is built from TRBV5-1 and TRBJ2-5; TRBD2 might be the D (6 bases). The V end was cut by 2 bases, the J end by 4 bases, with 9 bases between. The germline CDR1 and CDR2 sequences are SGHRS and YFSETQ. This CDR3 has 13 residues. CDR3 bases: TGCGCCAGCAGCTTTTACGGGAGAGAGACCCAGTACTTC. This gives the protein CASSFYGRETQYF.

This clonotype is classed as medium-sized (0.01 to 0.1%). The gene calls are TRBV2 and TRBJ1-5; D remains unclear. The CDR3 loop spans 15 amino acids. V shed 7 bases and J shed 2 bases, with 15 bases lying between them. Germline CDR1 and CDR2: SNHLY and FYNNEI. The chain's CDR3 is CASNEPKAGNQPQHF. In DNA, the CDR3 is TGTGCCAGCAACGAGCCCAAGGCAGGCAATCAGCCCCAGCATTTT.

This chain joins TRBV7-3 and TRBJ2-7; 8 bases are shared with TRBD2. This CDR3 spans 15 amino acids. The V segment lost 5 bases and the J segment 1 base; nucleotides outside the gene matches: 7. Germline assignment: CDR1 SGHTA and CDR2 FQGTGA. The CDR3 region has the DNA TGTGCCAGCAGCCGTCCCGGGACTAGGTCCTACGAGCAGTACTTC. Its protein is CASSRPGTRSYEQYF.

This rearrangement joins TRBV10-1 to TRBJ2-1; D could derive from TRBD1 or TRBD2 (6 bases each). V lost 0 bases to trimming and J lost 5 bases, with 14 bases between them. The germline V gene has CDR1 WNHNN and CDR2 SYGVQD (reference sequence). The CDR3 covers 16 residues. This CDR3 is CASSESGAGSHNEQFF. Here the CDR3 DNA reads TGCGCCAGCAGTGAGTCGGGGGCGGGATCTCACAATGAGCAGTTCTTC.

In this sample, this clonotype turned up a few times. This chain connects TRBV24-1 to TRBJ2-7; D unresolved. Germline CDR1 reads KGHDR; CDR2 reads SFDVKD. The CDR3 is 14 amino acids. Trimming stripped 0 bases from V and 5 bases from J, with 10 bases between. For the CDR3, the DNA is TGTGCCACCAGTGATTTGAGGCAGCCGGACGAGCAGTACTTC. Encoded protein: CATSDLRQPDEQYF.

The CDR3 loop is CASSAGLRSYEQYF. CDR3 in DNA: TGTGCCAGCAGTGCGGGACTAAGGTCCTACGAGCAGTACTTC. The chain is built from TRBV2 and TRBJ2-7; 7 bases match TRBD2. Germline CDR1 is SNHLY and CDR2 is FYNNEI. The length of the CDR3 is 14 residues. V was pared by 4 bases and J by 1 base, with 4 bases of the junction left unmatched.

V is TRBV28 and J is TRBJ1-5; 7 bases align to TRBD1. The trim removed 6 bases at V and 6 bases at J, leaving 8 bases unmatched. Germline V gene data show CDR1 as MDHEN and CDR2 as SYDVKM. The CDR3 spans 14 residues. The CDR3 loop is CASRVPTGLQPQHF. CDR3 DNA sequence: TGTGCCAGCAGGGTTCCGACAGGGCTTCAGCCCCAGCATTTT.

The V call is TRBV3-1, the J call TRBJ2-1; 14 positions match TRBD2. Trimming cost V 1 base and J 8 bases; bases outside gene matches: 13. Germline CDR1 reads LGHDT; CDR2 reads YNNKEL (reference sequence). This CDR3 is 19 amino acids long. In DNA, the CDR3 is TGTGCCAGCAGCCAAGGGCCCTCGGGGACTAGCGGGAGACGGGATGAGCAGTTCTTC. Encoded protein: CASSQGPSGTSGRRDEQFF.

There are a few counts of this clonotype. The V gene is TRBV30, the J gene TRBJ1-5; D is ambiguous. The V gene lost 3 bases and the J gene lost 0 bases, with 9 bases spanning the gap. CDR1 and CDR2 (germline): GTSNPN, SVGIG (reference sequence). The CDR3 loop spans 14 amino acids. The CDR3 DNA reads TGTGCCTGGAGAGGAGAAAGTAGCAATCAGCCCCAGCATTTT. It codes for CAWRGESSNQPQHF.

A few counts support this clonotype. The V gene is TRBV29-1, the J gene TRBJ2-6; D possibly corresponds to TRBD2 (5 bases). Germline CDR1 SQVTM, CDR2 ANQGSEA. CDR3 length: 13 amino acids. V gave up 6 bases and J gave up 1 base, with 7 bases separating them. The CDR3 sequence is CSVRASGANVLTF. CDR3 nucleotide sequence: TGCAGCGTGAGGGCTTCTGGGGCCAACGTCCTGACTTTC.

This clonotype has more than one count but fewer than ten. The genes are TRBV28 and TRBJ1-5; the D is unclear. CDR1 and CDR2 (germline): MDHEN, SYDVKM. The V end was cut by 2 bases, the J end by 7 bases, with 6 bases between. The CDR3 runs to 12 residues. The CDR3 DNA reads TGTGCCAGCAGTTTAGTCGGGCAGCCCCAGCATTTT. It specifies CASSLVGQPQHF.

This clonotype was counted between two and nine times. The CDR3 loop is CASSGGRTVLSGANVLTF. In nucleotides, the CDR3 is TGTGCCAGCAGTGGGGGTCGGACAGTACTCTCTGGGGCCAACGTCCTGACTTTC. The chain has TRBV25-1 and TRBJ2-6; the D gene is possibly TRBD1 (6 bases). Germline V gives CDR1 MGHDK, CDR2 SYGVNS. V lost 4 bases and J 0 bases, leaving 16 bases between the germline ends. The length of the CDR3 is 18 residues.

V usage is TRBV7-8 and J usage is TRBJ2-3, with D unclear. Trimming took off 1 base at V and 1 base at J, with 6 bases between the two ends. This CDR3 has 14 amino acids. CDR1 SGHVS and CDR2 FQNEAQ come from the germline V gene. The CDR3 sequence: CASSLGSGTDTQYF. The CDR3 DNA sequence: TGTGCCAGCAGCTTAGGGAGTGGCACAGATACGCAGTATTTT.